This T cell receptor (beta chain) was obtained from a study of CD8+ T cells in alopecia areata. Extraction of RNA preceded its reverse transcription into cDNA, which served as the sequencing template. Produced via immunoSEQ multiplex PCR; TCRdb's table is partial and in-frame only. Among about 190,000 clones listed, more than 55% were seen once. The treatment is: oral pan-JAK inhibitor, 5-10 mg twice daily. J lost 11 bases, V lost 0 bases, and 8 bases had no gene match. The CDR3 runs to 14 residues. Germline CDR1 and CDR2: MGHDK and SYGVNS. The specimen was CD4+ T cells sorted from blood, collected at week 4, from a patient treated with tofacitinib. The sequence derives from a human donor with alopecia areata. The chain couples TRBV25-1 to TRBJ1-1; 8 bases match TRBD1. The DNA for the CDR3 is TGTGCCAGCAGTGAATATACAGACAGGGGAAATGCTTTCTTT. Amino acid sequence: CASSEYTDRGNAFF.